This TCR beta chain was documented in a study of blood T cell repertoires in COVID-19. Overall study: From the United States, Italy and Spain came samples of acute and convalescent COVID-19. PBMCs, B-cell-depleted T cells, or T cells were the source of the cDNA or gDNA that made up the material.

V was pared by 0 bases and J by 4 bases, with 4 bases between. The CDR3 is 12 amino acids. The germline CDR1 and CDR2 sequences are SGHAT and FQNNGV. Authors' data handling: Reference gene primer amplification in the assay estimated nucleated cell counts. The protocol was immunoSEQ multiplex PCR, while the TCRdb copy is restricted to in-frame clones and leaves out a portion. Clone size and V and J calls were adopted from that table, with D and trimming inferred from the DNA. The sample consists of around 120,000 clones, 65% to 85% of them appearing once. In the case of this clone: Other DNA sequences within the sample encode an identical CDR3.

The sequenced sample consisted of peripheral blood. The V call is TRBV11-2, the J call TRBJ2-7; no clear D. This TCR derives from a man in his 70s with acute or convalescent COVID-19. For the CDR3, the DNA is TGTGCCAGCAGCTTAGATTCTTACGAGCAGTACTTC. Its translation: CASSLDSYEQYF.